The clone carrying this T cell receptor (beta chain) appeared a few times. Original methodology: Nucleated cell counts were estimated from reference gene primer amplification. Here immunoSEQ multiplex PCR was the method, and the copy in TCRdb shows in-frame clones only, minus some. That table supplies the V and J calls and clone size; D and trimming were determined from the DNA. The table lists 200,000 to 250,000 clones, roughly 84% of them singletons. This specimen belongs to a study of blood T cell repertoires in COVID-19. Study summary: Donors in the United States, Italy and Spain gave samples during acute or convalescent COVID-19. The cDNA or gDNA used as material had been derived from T cells, B-cell-depleted T cells, or PBMCs.

V dropped 5 bases and J dropped 6 bases, with 11 bases sitting between them. CDR3 length: 12 amino acids. Germline-derived CDR1 and CDR2 are MNHEY and SVGEGT. What was sequenced was peripheral blood. The chain combines TRBV6-2 or TRBV6-3 with TRBJ2-7; D is uncertain. The clonotype originates from a woman older than 75 with acute or convalescent COVID-19. CDR3 in DNA: TGTGCCAGCAGTCAGGTTAATGGCGAGCAGTACTTC. It translates to CASSQVNGEQYF.